The entry below gives a single T cell receptor beta chain sequence along with its context. The data were taken from a study of blood T cell repertoires in COVID-19. Study at large: Samples of COVID-19 (acute and convalescent) were obtained from the United States, Italy and Spain. PBMCs, B-cell-depleted T cells, or T cells were the source of the cDNA or gDNA that made up the material.

Per the original data handling: Estimated nucleated cell counts came from reference gene primer amplification. The method was immunoSEQ multiplex PCR; TCRdb's version includes in-frame clones alone and lacks a portion of them. V, J and clone size are those of that table, while D and trimming were read from the DNA. Counted here are roughly 30,000 clones, roughly 85% occurring once; the ten biggest clones make up 6.5% to 7.5%. The receptor comes from a man aged 55 to 69 with active COVID-19. The material sequenced was peripheral blood.

The CDR3 DNA sequence: TGCGCCAGCAGCTTGACGACTAGCGGAGTGTACGAGCAGTACTTC. Its translation is CASSLTTSGVYEQYF. The V call is TRBV5-1, the J call TRBJ2-7, with 9 bases matching TRBD2. V gave up 1 base and J gave up 4 bases; unmatched junction bases: 6. This CDR3 is 15 amino acids long. The germline V gene has CDR1 SGHRS and CDR2 YFSETQ.